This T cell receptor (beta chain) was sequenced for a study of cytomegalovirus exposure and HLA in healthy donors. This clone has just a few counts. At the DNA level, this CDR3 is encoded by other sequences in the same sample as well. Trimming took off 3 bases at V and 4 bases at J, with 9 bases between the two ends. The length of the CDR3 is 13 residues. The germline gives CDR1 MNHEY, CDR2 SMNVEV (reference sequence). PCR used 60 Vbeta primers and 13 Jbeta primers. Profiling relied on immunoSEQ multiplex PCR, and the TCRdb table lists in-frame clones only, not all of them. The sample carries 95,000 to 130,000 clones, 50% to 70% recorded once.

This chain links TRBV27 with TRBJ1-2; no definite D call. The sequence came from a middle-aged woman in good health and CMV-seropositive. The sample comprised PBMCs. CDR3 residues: CASSLAASYGYTF. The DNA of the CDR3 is TGTGCCAGCAGTTTGGCGGCGAGCTATGGCTACACCTTC.